This passage covers 12 T cell receptor beta chains from one sample sequenced in a study of identical twins. TCRdb reanalysed the 5' RACE reads using MiXCR and keeps one entry per CDR3 protein. The sample includes a few hundred thousand distinct CDR3 sequences, over 8.5% of them seen just once. The same sample was also studied in work on yellow fever vaccine responses in identical twins.

Sequenced: PBMCs. The receptors stem from a woman under 30 in good health.

This clonotype has only a few counts. CDR3 sequence reads: CASAQDSIAKNIQYF. CDR3 nucleotide sequence: TGTGCCAGCGCACAGGATTCGATAGCCAAAAACATTCAGTACTTC. The chain links TRBV18 to TRBJ2-4; D may be TRBD1 (5 bases). Germline values: CDR1 KGHSH, CDR2 LQKENI. The CDR3 consists of 15 residues. Trimming took 8 bases from V and 0 from J, leaving 14 bases between them.

This clonotype was recorded a few times. V gene TRBV10-3 combines with J gene TRBJ2-7; D call uncertain. The V gene's germline CDR1 is ENHRY and CDR2 SYGVKD. Trimming stripped 2 bases from V and 4 bases from J, with 9 bases between. The CDR3 consists of 13 residues. The CDR3 here is CAISEGVNYEQYF. The CDR3 DNA follows: TGTGCCATCAGTGAGGGTGTGAATTACGAGCAGTACTTC.

A remark on this clonotype: A much bigger clone sits one base away, suggesting this may be a read error. The CDR3 nucleotides read TGTGCCAGCAATAACACGGGGGGTACAGATACGCAGTATTTT. It specifies CASNNTGGTDTQYF. The chain uses TRBV12-3 or TRBV12-4 and TRBJ2-3, with 7 bases lining up with TRBD2. The junction had 7 bases not matched to a gene; V was cut back by 7 bases and J by 3 bases. The CDR3 is 14 residues long.

The rearrangement links TRBV27 to TRBJ2-3, with 10 bases that match TRBD2. Germline lookup yields CDR1 MNHEY and CDR2 SMNVEV (reference sequence). CDR3 length: 15 residues. Unmatched junction bases numbered 11, after V lost 7 bases and J lost 7 bases. The DNA of the CDR3 is TGTGCCAGCAATCCCGTAGCGGGGGGCCGGAATACGCAGTATTTT. Protein product: CASNPVAGGRNTQYF.

This clonotype was recorded many times. This chain connects TRBV10-3 to TRBJ2-2, with 7 nucleotides matching TRBD1. There are 18 residues in the CDR3. V was clipped by 3 bases and J by 0 bases; unmatched bases: 10. Germline CDR1 reads ENHRY; CDR2 reads SYGVKD. In DNA, the CDR3 is TGTGCCATCAGTGAATCCGCGAGGGACAGTGCGAACACCGGGGAGCTGTTTTTT. Encoded protein: CAISESARDSANTGELFF.

This clonotype was recorded a few times. The chain has TRBV5-5 and TRBJ2-3; TRBD1 aligns across 10 bases. The CDR3 loop spans 16 amino acids. V gave up 4 bases and J gave up 0 bases; unmatched junction bases: 5. Germline assignment: CDR1 SGHKS and CDR2 YYEKEE (reference sequence). In nucleotides, the CDR3 is TGTGCCAGCAGCCGGGACAGGGGATCAAGCACAGATACGCAGTATTTT. It is translated as CASSRDRGSSTDTQYF. The full variable domain, its missing parts supplied by reference TRBV5-5 and TRBJ2-3, is DAGVTQSPTHLIKTRGQQVTLRCSPISGHKSVSWYQQVLGQGPQFIFQYYEKEERGRGNFPDRFSARQFPNYSSELNVNALLLGDSALYLCASSRDRGSSTDTQYFGPGTRLTVL.

The chain joins TRBV4-2 to TRBJ2-5; 10 bases match TRBD1. Germline V lookup: CDR1 LGHNA, CDR2 YNFKEQ. This CDR3 has 14 amino acids. V was clipped by 5 bases and J by 4 bases; unmatched bases: 4. The CDR3 protein is CASSMTGGAETQYF. CDR3 DNA sequence: TGTGCCAGCAGCATGACAGGGGGCGCAGAGACCCAGTACTTC.

This clonotype was picked up many times. V is TRBV29-1 and J is TRBJ2-1; TRBD2 matches 8 bases. This CDR3 region has 15 residues. Trimming took 4 bases from V and 1 from J; bases not matched to a gene: 6. CDR1 SQVTM and CDR2 ANQGSEA come from the germline V gene. This CDR3 reads CSVGGAGGSYNEQFF. In DNA form, the CDR3 reads TGCAGCGTTGGGGGGGCGGGAGGATCCTACAATGAGCAGTTCTTC.

At least ten counts were recorded for this clonotype. Its ends do not fully match the called genes, so a read error is possible. This rearrangement joins TRBV29-1 to TRBJ2-1; tentative D call: TRBD2 (6 bases). This CDR3 is built from 14 residues. Germline V lookup: CDR1 SQVTM, CDR2 ANQGSEA. CDR3: CSFESGTFYNEQFF. The CDR3 DNA follows: TGCAGCTTTGAATCCGGGACTTTCTACAATGAGCAGTTCTTC.

This clonotype was counted many times. This chain uses TRBV20-1 with TRBJ2-3; D is unresolved. The CDR3 runs to 14 residues. Germline V gene lookup returns CDR1 DFQATT and CDR2 SNEGSKA (reference sequence). Trimming pared 2 bases from V and 4 bases from J, leaving 13 bases between. The DNA for the CDR3 is TGCAGTGCTAGATTTAACGGCGTCCCAGATACGCAGTATTTT. Translation: CSARFNGVPDTQYF.

This clonotype came up many times. This chain uses TRBV5-1 with TRBJ1-5; no definite D call. With 4 bases removed from V and 1 base from J, the gap between germline ends came to 12 bases. The CDR3 runs to 15 residues. Germline V gene data show CDR1 as SGHRS and CDR2 as YFSETQ. As DNA, the CDR3 is TGCGCCAGCAGCCTGGACCTAGGGAGCAATCAGCCCCAGCATTTT. It yields the protein CASSLDLGSNQPQHF.

This clonotype was recorded at least ten times. The CDR3 DNA reads as TGTGCCAGCAGTGGGGTCGCGGGAGATCCAGATACGCAGTATTTT. This encodes CASSGVAGDPDTQYF. The J gene is TRBJ2-3, the V gene TRBV6-4; the match to TRBD2 covers 7 bases. In germline, CDR1 is MRHNA, CDR2 SNTAGT. The J segment lost 4 bases and the V segment lost 4 bases, leaving 8 bases of the junction unmatched. The CDR3 covers 15 residues.